This T cell receptor (beta chain) was recorded in a study of T cell responses to AZD1222 COVID-19 vaccine. Study results and caveats: Among AZD1222 vaccinees, only six or seven were seropositive at baseline. With dominance at 160-218 and 743-854, vaccine-associated CD4 TCRs spanned spike. The donors showed a predominance of white British ancestry and of females, with possible underestimation of clonal diversity. Targets within unmutated variant regions were reportedly found for nearly half of spike-specific TCRs.

The assay was immunoSEQ multiplex PCR, and TCRdb's table has in-frame clones only and misses some. Seen here are approximately 200,000 clones, less than 95% observed once, and the top ten hold around 1.7%. This clone was picked up one time. Its antigen is unidentified. The clonotype originates from an adult who received the MenACWY meningococcal vaccine as a control. Sequencing was performed on peripheral blood, taken 28 days after the second dose of the MenACWY control vaccine.

The CDR3 loop reads CASREDRRDEAFF. The CDR3 DNA is TGTGCCAGCAGAGAGGACAGGAGGGATGAAGCTTTCTTT. V gene TRBV27 combines with J gene TRBJ1-1; TRBD1 matches at 7 bases. This CDR3 region has 13 residues. Germline CDR1 and CDR2: MNHEY and SMNVEV (reference sequence). Trimming cost V 6 bases and J 7 bases; bases outside gene matches: 8.